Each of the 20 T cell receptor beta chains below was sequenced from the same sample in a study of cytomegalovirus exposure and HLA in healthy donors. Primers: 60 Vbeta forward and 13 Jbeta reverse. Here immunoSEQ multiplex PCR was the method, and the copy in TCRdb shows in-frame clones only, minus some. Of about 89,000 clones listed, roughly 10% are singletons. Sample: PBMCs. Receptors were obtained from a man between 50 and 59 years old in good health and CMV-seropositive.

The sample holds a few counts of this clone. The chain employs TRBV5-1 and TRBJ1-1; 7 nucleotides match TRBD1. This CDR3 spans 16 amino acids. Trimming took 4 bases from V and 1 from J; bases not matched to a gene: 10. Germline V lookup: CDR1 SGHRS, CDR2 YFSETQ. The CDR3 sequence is CASSPFRTGTNTEAFF. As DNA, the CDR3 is TGCGCCAGCAGCCCCTTTCGGACAGGTACGAACACTGAAGCTTTCTTT.

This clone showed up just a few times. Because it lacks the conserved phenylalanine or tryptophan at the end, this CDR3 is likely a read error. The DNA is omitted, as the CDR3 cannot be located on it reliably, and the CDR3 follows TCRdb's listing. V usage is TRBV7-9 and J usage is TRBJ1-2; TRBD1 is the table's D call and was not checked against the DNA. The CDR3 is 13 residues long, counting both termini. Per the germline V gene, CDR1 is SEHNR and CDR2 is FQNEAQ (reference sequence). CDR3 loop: CASSFAHVPSIII.

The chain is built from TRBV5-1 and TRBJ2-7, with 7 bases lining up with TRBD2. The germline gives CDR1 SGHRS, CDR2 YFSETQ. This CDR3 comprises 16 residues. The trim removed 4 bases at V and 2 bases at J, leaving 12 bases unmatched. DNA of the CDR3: TGCGCCAGCAGCCCAGGAGTGGCTAGCGGAACCTACGAGCAGTACTTC. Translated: CASSPGVASGTYEQYF.

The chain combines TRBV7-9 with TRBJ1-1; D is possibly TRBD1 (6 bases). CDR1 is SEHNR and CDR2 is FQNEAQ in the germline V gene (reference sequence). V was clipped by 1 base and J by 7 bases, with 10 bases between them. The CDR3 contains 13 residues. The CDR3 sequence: CASSLGGLSEAFF. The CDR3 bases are TGTGCCAGCAGCTTAGGGGGGCTTAGTGAAGCTTTCTTT. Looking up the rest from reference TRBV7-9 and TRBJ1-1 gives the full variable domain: DTGVSQNPRHKITKRGQNVTFRCDPISEHNRLYWYRQTLGQGPEFLTYFQNEAQLEKSRLLSDRFSAERPKGSFSTLEIQRTEQGDSAMYLCASSLGGLSEAFFGQGTRLTVV.

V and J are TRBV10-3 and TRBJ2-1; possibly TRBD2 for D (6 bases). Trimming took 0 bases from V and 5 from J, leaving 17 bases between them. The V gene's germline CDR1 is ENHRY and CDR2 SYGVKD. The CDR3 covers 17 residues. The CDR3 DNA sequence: TGTGCCATCAGTGAGTCGATGGGCGGAGGAGGGGACAATGAGCAGTTCTTC. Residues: CAISESMGGGGDNEQFF.

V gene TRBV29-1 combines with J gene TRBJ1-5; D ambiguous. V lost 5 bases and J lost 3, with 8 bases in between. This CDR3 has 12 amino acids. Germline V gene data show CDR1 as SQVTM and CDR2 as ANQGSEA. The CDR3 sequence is CSVRTHNQPQHF. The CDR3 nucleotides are TGCAGCGTTCGGACTCACAATCAGCCCCAGCATTTT.

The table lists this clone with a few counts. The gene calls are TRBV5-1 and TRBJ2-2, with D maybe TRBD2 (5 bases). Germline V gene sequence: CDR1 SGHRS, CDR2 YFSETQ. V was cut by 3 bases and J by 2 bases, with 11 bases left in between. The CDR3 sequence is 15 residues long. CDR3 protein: CASSYGIYNTGELFF. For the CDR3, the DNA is TGCGCCAGCAGCTACGGGATCTATAACACCGGGGAGCTGTTTTTT.

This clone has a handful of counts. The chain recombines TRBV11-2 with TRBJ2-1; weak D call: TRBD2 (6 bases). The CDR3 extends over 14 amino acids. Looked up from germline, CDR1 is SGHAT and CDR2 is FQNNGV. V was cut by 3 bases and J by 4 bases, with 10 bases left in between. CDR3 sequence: CASSFAGSYNEQFF. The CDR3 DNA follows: TGTGCCAGCAGCTTTGCCGGGAGTTACAATGAGCAGTTCTTC. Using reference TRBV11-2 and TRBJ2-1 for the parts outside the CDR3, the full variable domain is EAGVAQSPRYKIIEKRQSVAFWCNPISGHATLYWYQQILGQGPKLLIQFQNNGVVDDSQLPKDRFSAERLKGVDSTLKIQPAKLEDSAVYLCASSFAGSYNEQFFGPGTRLTVL.

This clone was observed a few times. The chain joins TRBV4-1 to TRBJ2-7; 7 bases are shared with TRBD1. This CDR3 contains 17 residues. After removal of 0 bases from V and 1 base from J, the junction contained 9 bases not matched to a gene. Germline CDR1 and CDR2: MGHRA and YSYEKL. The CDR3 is CASSQDRGQTISYEQYF. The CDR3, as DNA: TGCGCCAGCAGCCAAGATAGGGGACAGACGATATCCTACGAGCAGTACTTC.

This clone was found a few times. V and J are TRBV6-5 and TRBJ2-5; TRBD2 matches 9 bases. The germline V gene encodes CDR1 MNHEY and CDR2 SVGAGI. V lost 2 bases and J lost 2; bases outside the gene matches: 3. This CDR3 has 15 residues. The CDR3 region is CASSYRLAVQETQYF. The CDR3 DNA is TGTGCCAGCAGTTACCGACTAGCGGTACAAGAGACCCAGTACTTC.

CDR3 protein: CASSADRGVSSPLHF. For the CDR3, the DNA is TGTGCCAGCAGCGCCGACAGGGGAGTAAGTTCACCCCTCCACTTT. This chain uses TRBV11-2 with TRBJ1-6, with 8 bases fitting TRBD1. CDR3 length: 15 amino acids. Germline values: CDR1 SGHAT, CDR2 FQNNGV. The V and J ends lost 5 bases and 9 bases, in that order; junction bases with no gene match: 9.

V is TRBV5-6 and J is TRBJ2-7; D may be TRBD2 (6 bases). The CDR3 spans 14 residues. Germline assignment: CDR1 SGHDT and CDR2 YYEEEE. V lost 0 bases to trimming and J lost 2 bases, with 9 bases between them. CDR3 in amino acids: CASSLDRTTYEQYF. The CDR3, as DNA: TGTGCCAGCAGCTTGGACAGGACTACCTACGAGCAGTACTTC.

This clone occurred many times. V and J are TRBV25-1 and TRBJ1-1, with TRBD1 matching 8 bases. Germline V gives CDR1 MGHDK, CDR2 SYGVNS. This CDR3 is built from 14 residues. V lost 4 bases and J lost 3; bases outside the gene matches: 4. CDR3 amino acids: CASSAYRGDTEAFF. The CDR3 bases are TGTGCCAGCAGTGCATACAGGGGGGACACTGAAGCTTTCTTT.

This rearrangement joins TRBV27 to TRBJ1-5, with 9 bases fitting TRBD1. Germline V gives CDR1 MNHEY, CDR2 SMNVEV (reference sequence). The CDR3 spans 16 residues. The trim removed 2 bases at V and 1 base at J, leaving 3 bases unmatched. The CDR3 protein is CASSLVGQGSNQPQHF. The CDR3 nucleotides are TGTGCCAGCAGTTTAGTCGGACAGGGGAGCAATCAGCCCCAGCATTTT.

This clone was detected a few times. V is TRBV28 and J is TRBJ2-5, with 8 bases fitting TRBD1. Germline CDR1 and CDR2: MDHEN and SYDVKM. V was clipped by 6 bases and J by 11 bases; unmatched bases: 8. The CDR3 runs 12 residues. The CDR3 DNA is TGTGCCAGCAGGAGAGACAGGGGTGAGCAGTACTTC. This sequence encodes CASRRDRGEQYF.

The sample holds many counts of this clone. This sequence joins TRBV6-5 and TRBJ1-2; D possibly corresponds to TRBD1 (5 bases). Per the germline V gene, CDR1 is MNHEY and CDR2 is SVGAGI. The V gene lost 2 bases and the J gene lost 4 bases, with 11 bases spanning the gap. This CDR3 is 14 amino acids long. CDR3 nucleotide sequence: TGTGCCAGCAGTTACGACAGTCCTCCCTATGGCTACACCTTC. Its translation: CASSYDSPPYGYTF.

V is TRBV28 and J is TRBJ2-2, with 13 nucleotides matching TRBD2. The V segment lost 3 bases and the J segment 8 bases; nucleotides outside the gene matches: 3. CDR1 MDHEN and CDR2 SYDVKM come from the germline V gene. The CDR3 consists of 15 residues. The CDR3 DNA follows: TGTGCCAGCAGTTTTCCGGGACTAGCGGGAGGGGAGCTGTTTTTT. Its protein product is CASSFPGLAGGELFF.

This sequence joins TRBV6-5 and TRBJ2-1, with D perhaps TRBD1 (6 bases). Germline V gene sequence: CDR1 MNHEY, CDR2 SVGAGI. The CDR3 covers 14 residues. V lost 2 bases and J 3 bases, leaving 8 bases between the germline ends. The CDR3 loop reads CASSYDRSYNEQFF. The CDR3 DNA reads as TGTGCCAGCAGTTACGACAGGAGCTACAATGAGCAGTTCTTC.

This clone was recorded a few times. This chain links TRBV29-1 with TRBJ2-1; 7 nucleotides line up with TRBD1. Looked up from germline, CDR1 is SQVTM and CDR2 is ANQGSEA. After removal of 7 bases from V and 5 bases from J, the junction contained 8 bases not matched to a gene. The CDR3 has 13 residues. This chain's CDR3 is CSGSTGAHNEQFF. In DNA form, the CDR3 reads TGCAGCGGATCTACAGGGGCGCACAATGAGCAGTTCTTC.

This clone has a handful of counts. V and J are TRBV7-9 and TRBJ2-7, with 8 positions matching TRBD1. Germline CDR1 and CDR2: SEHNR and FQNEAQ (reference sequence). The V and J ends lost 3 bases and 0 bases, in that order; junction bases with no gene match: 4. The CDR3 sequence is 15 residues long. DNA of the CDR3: TGTGCCAGCAGCTTCCCTCAGGGGGCCTCCTACGAGCAGTACTTC. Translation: CASSFPQGASYEQYF. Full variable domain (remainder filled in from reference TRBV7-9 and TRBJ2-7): DTGVSQNPRHKITKRGQNVTFRCDPISEHNRLYWYRQTLGQGPEFLTYFQNEAQLEKSRLLSDRFSAERPKGSFSTLEIQRTEQGDSAMYLCASSFPQGASYEQYFGPGTRLTVT.